The rows below give T cell receptor beta chains drawn from one sample of a study of T-cell reconstitution after alpha-beta-depleted transplantation in children. MiXCR, applied by TCRdb to the PCR reads, yields one record per CDR3 protein. The sample records 700,000 or so distinct CDR3 sequences, roughly 14% being singletons. The material was PBMCs, obtained before TCRalphabeta/CD19-depleted stem cell transplant. The receptors derive from a girl aged 2-10 years with congenital amegakaryocytic thrombocytopenia, due to receive a stem cell transplant. Each CDR3 is given with its conserved first and last residue. Each record gives: D gene, clone size, V gene, J gene, CDR3 DNA, CDR3 protein. A D gene is named only where the DNA matches it firmly. The size entry is marked missing in some rows and otherwise reads once, few, many or a size class.

D: TRBD2; size: many; V: TRBV12-3/TRBV12-4; J: TRBJ2-3; DNA: TGTGCCAGCAGCGAATCTAGCGGTCCTAGGGATACGCAGTATTTT; CDR3: CASSESSGPRDTQYF
D: -; size: -; V: TRBV20-1; J: TRBJ1-5; DNA: TGCAGTGCAAAACAGGGAGATCAGCCCCAGCATTTT; CDR3: CSAKQGDQPQHF
D: TRBD2; size: -; V: TRBV20-1; J: TRBJ2-1; DNA: TGCAGTGCCGAGGAGGGAGGGCCCGGCTCCTACAATGAGCAGTTCTTC; CDR3: CSAEEGGPGSYNEQFF
D: TRBD2; size: many; V: TRBV5-1; J: TRBJ2-2; DNA: TGTGCCAGCAGCTTCGCGGGGGTGAACACCGGGGAGCTGTTTTTT; CDR3: CASSFAGVNTGELFF
D: TRBD2; size: many; V: TRBV3-1; J: TRBJ2-2; DNA: TGTGCCAGCACGATAGCGGGAGTTTACGGGGAGCTGTTTTTT; CDR3: CASTIAGVYGELFF
D: -; size: many; V: TRBV29-1; J: TRBJ2-6; DNA: TGCAGCGTTGGCGGGGTTAGCTCTGGGGCCAACGTCCTGACTTTC; CDR3: CSVGGVSSGANVLTF
D: TRBD2; size: few; V: TRBV28; J: TRBJ2-2; DNA: TGTGCCAGCAGTTTGCCGGGACTAGCGGGACTCGGGGAGCTGTTTTTT; CDR3: CASSLPGLAGLGELFF
D: -; size: -; V: TRBV2; J: TRBJ2-1; DNA: TGTGCCGGAAGACCCCTTACCTCCTACAATGAGCAGTTCTTC; CDR3: CAGRPLTSYNEQFF
D: TRBD2; size: many; V: TRBV5-1; J: TRBJ2-7; DNA: TGCGCCAGCAGCTTGGGGACTAGCGGCGCCTACGAGCAGTACTTC; CDR3: CASSLGTSGAYEQYF
D: TRBD2; size: -; V: TRBV7-8; J: TRBJ2-3; DNA: TGTGCCAGCAGCTTAGTTATGTCTAGCGGGGCAACTACGCAGTATTTT; CDR3: CASSLVMSSGATTQYF
D: -; size: many; V: TRBV12-3/TRBV12-4; J: TRBJ1-1; DNA: TGTGCCAGCAGGCGCATCGACTCGAACACTGAAGCTTTCTTT; CDR3: CASRRIDSNTEAFF
D: TRBD2; size: -; V: TRBV20-1; J: TRBJ2-7; DNA: TGCAGTGCTCAGCGGGACTTCTACGAGCAGTACTTC; CDR3: CSAQRDFYEQYF
D: -; size: few; V: TRBV29-1; J: TRBJ2-7; DNA: TGCAGCGTTGAACAGGGCGGAGTTAAGTACTTC; CDR3: CSVEQGGVKYF
D: -; size: -; V: TRBV12-3/TRBV12-4; J: TRBJ2-1; DNA: TGTGCCAGCAATTGGGCAGGGGGGGGACTAGTGGTCCACAATGAGCAGTTCTTC; CDR3: CASNWAGGGLVVHNEQFF
D: TRBD2; size: few; V: TRBV24-1; J: TRBJ2-1; DNA: TGTGCCACCAGTGATCCCGGACTAGCGGGAGGTTCCTACAATGAGCAGTTCTTC; CDR3: CATSDPGLAGGSYNEQFF
D: -; size: few; V: TRBV10-1; J: TRBJ2-3; DNA: TGCGCCAGCAGTGCGTTTGGACCAGATACGCAGTATTTT; CDR3: CASSAFGPDTQYF
D: -; size: -; V: TRBV28; J: TRBJ2-5; DNA: TGTGCCAGCACCCCTGGAGAGACGGTCAGGGAGACCCAGTACTTC; CDR3: CASTPGETVRETQYF
D: TRBD1; size: once; V: TRBV12-3/TRBV12-4; J: TRBJ2-3; DNA: TGTACCAGCAGTTGGGACAGGGGTACAGATACGCAGTATTTT; CDR3: CTSSWDRGTDTQYF
D: -; size: -; V: TRBV20-1; J: TRBJ1-3; DNA: TGCAGTGCTAGAGATCCGCGGGGAAACACCATATATTTT; CDR3: CSARDPRGNTIYF
D: -; size: -; V: TRBV7-6; J: TRBJ2-1; DNA: TGTGCCAGCAGCTTAGCGGTGTTGCGGGGCTACAATGAGCAGTTCTTC; CDR3: CASSLAVLRGYNEQFF
D: -; size: many; V: TRBV20-1; J: TRBJ2-2; DNA: TGCAGTGCTATAGTCGGCGGGTGGGACACCGGGGAGCTGTTTTTT; CDR3: CSAIVGGWDTGELFF
D: TRBD2; size: -; V: TRBV18; J: TRBJ2-7; DNA: TGTGCCAGCTCACCGAGGAAGGGACTAGCGGGAGGCCACCTTTGGGACGAGCAGTACTTC; CDR3: CASSPRKGLAGGHLWDEQYF
D: -; size: many; V: TRBV5-1; J: TRBJ2-1; DNA: TGCGCCAGCAGCTTGGAGAATAGGGATGAGCAGTTCTTC; CDR3: CASSLENRDEQFF
D: TRBD1; size: -; V: TRBV6-2/TRBV6-3; J: TRBJ2-3; DNA: TGTGCCAGCAGTTGGGGGACAGAAGTCACAGATACGCAGTATTTT; CDR3: CASSWGTEVTDTQYF
D: TRBD1; size: many; V: TRBV20-1; J: TRBJ2-1; DNA: TGCAGTGCTAGAGACGACAGGGTCAGTGAGCAGTTCTTC; CDR3: CSARDDRVSEQFF
D: -; size: -; V: TRBV12-3/TRBV12-4; J: TRBJ2-1; DNA: TGTGCCAGCAGTTCCAAACGGGATGAGCAGTTCTTC; CDR3: CASSSKRDEQFF
D: TRBD2; size: many; V: TRBV4-1; J: TRBJ2-5; DNA: TGCGCCAGCAGCCAAGGGACTAGCGGGAGGATGGAGACCCAGTACTTC; CDR3: CASSQGTSGRMETQYF
D: TRBD2; size: many; V: TRBV20-1; J: TRBJ2-1; DNA: TGCGCTACTAGCGGGAGTGCCTACAATGAGCAGTTCTTC; CDR3: CATSGSAYNEQFF
D: -; size: few; V: TRBV20-1; J: TRBJ2-1; DNA: TGCAGTGCTAGAGTTGACTACTCATACAATGAGCAGTTCTTC; CDR3: CSARVDYSYNEQFF
D: -; size: -; V: TRBV24-1; J: TRBJ2-2; DNA: TGTGCCACCCCCCTGGTGTCGGGGGAGCTGTTTTTT; CDR3: CATPLVSGELFF
D: TRBD1; size: many; V: TRBV29-1; J: TRBJ2-7; DNA: TGCAGCGTTTCCAAGGGACAGGGTCTTACCGAGCAGTACTTC; CDR3: CSVSKGQGLTEQYF
D: TRBD2; size: -; V: TRBV29-1; J: TRBJ2-7; DNA: TGCAGCGTTGACAGACTAGCGGGAACCGAGCAGTACTTC; CDR3: CSVDRLAGTEQYF
D: TRBD1; size: many; V: TRBV7-9; J: TRBJ2-7; DNA: TGTGCCAGCAGCTTCGAGCCCCCAAAGACAGGGCTCGAGCAGTACTTC; CDR3: CASSFEPPKTGLEQYF
D: -; size: many; V: TRBV18; J: TRBJ1-1; DNA: TGTGCCAGCTCACCACCTGCGGGCTCGTACACTGAAGCTTTCTTT; CDR3: CASSPPAGSYTEAFF
D: -; size: many; V: TRBV29-1; J: TRBJ2-3; DNA: TGCGCCGAGGGTGGAAGTTCAGATACGCAGTATTTT; CDR3: CAEGGSSDTQYF
D: -; size: few; V: TRBV20-1; J: TRBJ1-2; DNA: TGCAGTGCTAGTTCCCGGAGTAGGACTGCCTATGGCTACACCTTC; CDR3: CSASSRSRTAYGYTF
D: TRBD2; size: many; V: TRBV4-1; J: TRBJ2-2; DNA: TGCGCCAGCAGCCCTGCGGGACTAGCGGGAGTTTCGGACACCGGGGAGCTGTTTTTT; CDR3: CASSPAGLAGVSDTGELFF
D: -; size: -; V: TRBV20-1; J: TRBJ2-7; DNA: TGCAGTGCTAGAGGTGACAGGTACGAGCAGTACTTC; CDR3: CSARGDRYEQYF
D: TRBD2; size: many; V: TRBV5-1; J: TRBJ2-2; DNA: TGCGCCAGCAGCCCGACTAGCGGGAGGAAAACCGGGGAGCTGTTTTTT; CDR3: CASSPTSGRKTGELFF
D: -; size: few; V: TRBV5-1; J: TRBJ1-1; DNA: TGCGCCAGCAGCCCGACCCAATTCATGAACACTGAAGCTTTCTTT; CDR3: CASSPTQFMNTEAFF
D: TRBD2; size: many; V: TRBV12-3/TRBV12-4; J: TRBJ2-5; DNA: TGTGCCAGCAGTTTTCTAGCGGGAGCGGTGACCCAGTACTTC; CDR3: CASSFLAGAVTQYF
D: -; size: many; V: TRBV27; J: TRBJ2-2; DNA: TGTGCCAGCAGTCTATCGCTCTTAGGGGAGCTGTTTTTT; CDR3: CASSLSLLGELFF
D: -; size: many; V: TRBV29-1; J: TRBJ1-1; DNA: TGCAGCGTTGAAGATCTTGGCCAGGGAGCTTTCTTT; CDR3: CSVEDLGQGAFF
D: TRBD1; size: -; V: TRBV12-3/TRBV12-4; J: TRBJ2-1; DNA: TGTGCCAGCAGTGGACCGGGACAGGGGGCTGGTGAGCAGTTCTTC; CDR3: CASSGPGQGAGEQFF
D: -; size: -; V: TRBV3-1; J: TRBJ1-1; DNA: TGTGCCAGCAGCCGTCTAAATATGAACACTGAAGCTTTCTTT; CDR3: CASSRLNMNTEAFF
D: TRBD2; size: few; V: TRBV7-6; J: TRBJ2-3; DNA: TGTGCCAGCAGCTTAGATCCGGGACTAGCGGACGCGGATACGCAGTATTTT; CDR3: CASSLDPGLADADTQYF
D: -; size: many; V: TRBV20-1; J: TRBJ1-2; DNA: TGCAGTGCTAGATTAACAGGGCCCGGCTACACCTTC; CDR3: CSARLTGPGYTF
D: -; size: many; V: TRBV6-6; J: TRBJ2-3; DNA: TGTGCCAGCAGTTACAAACGCACAGATACGCAGTATTTT; CDR3: CASSYKRTDTQYF
D: TRBD2; size: many; V: TRBV5-1; J: TRBJ2-7; DNA: TGCGCCAGCAGCCCCGCTAGCGGAGCCTCCTACGAGCAGTACTTC; CDR3: CASSPASGASYEQYF
D: -; size: many; V: TRBV12-3/TRBV12-4; J: TRBJ2-7; DNA: TGTGCCAGCAGTTTATTGCGGGACCACGAGCAGTACTTC; CDR3: CASSLLRDHEQYF
D: TRBD1; size: -; V: TRBV9; J: TRBJ1-2; DNA: TGTGCCAGCAGCGCATCTACAGGGGGTGGCTACACCTTC; CDR3: CASSASTGGGYTF
D: -; size: many; V: TRBV7-2; J: TRBJ2-7; DNA: TGTGCCAGCAGCTTAGGGAAGGGGATTTTCTCCTACGAGCAGTACTTC; CDR3: CASSLGKGIFSYEQYF
D: -; size: many; V: TRBV5-1; J: TRBJ2-7; DNA: TGCGCCAGCAGCTTGGACTTTGAGGGTTACGAGCAGTACTTC; CDR3: CASSLDFEGYEQYF
D: TRBD1; size: many; V: TRBV7-2; J: TRBJ2-1; DNA: TGTGCCAGCAGCTTAGGGACAGGGGGGACCTACAATGAGCAGTTCTTC; CDR3: CASSLGTGGTYNEQFF